The 13 T cell receptor beta chains below come from one sample, sequenced in a study of shared clonotypes between healthy human individuals. This table comes from immunoSEQ multiplex PCR, and its TCRdb copy is limited to in-frame clones, with some not included. The sample lists nearly 1 million clones; around 80% were seen once. The material sequenced was memory CD4+ T cells sorted from blood. Subset indicated: CD45RA-negative fraction. The receptors come from a man between 18 and 35 years old in good health.

This clone was counted between two and nine times. The chain recombines TRBV5-5 with TRBJ2-3; the D is unclear. Trimming took off 0 bases at V and 5 bases at J, with 7 bases between the two ends. The V gene's germline CDR1 is SGHKS and CDR2 YYEKEE (reference sequence). This CDR3 spans 13 amino acids. The CDR3 coding sequence is TGTGCCAGCAGCTTGGGGACCCAAGATACGCAGTATTTT. This codes for CASSLGTQDTQYF. The entire variable domain, with the rest obtained from reference TRBV5-5 and TRBJ2-3, is as follows: DAGVTQSPTHLIKTRGQQVTLRCSPISGHKSVSWYQQVLGQGPQFIFQYYEKEERGRGNFPDRFSARQFPNYSSELNVNALLLGDSALYLCASSLGTQDTQYFGPGTRLTVL.

For this clone: The germline gene is not matched at one end of the junction; a read error may be the cause. The rearrangement links TRBV7-2 to TRBJ2-7; tentative D call: TRBD2 (5 bases). Germline CDR1 is SGHTA and CDR2 is FQGNSA. This CDR3 region has 15 residues. The CDR3 sequence: CASSPMGRPSSEQYF. The CDR3 region has the DNA TGTGCCAGCAGCCCCATGGGGAGACCGTCCTCCGAGCAGTACTTC.

In its sample, this clone was seen once. The chain carries TRBV18 and TRBJ1-1; TRBD1 is a possible D gene (6 bases). The germline gives CDR1 KGHSH, CDR2 LQKENI. Trimming stripped 4 bases from V and 0 bases from J, with 9 bases between. This CDR3 has 14 amino acids. This CDR3 is CASSQGVLNTEAFF. The CDR3 DNA is TGTGCCAGCTCACAGGGGGTTCTGAACACTGAAGCTTTCTTT.

The chain uses TRBV7-2 and TRBJ2-7, with D unresolved. The CDR3 spans 13 residues. V shed 6 bases and J shed 2 bases, with 11 bases lying between them. Germline CDR1 and CDR2: SGHTA and FQGNSA. This chain's CDR3 is CASRPGFAYEQYF. CDR3 bases: TGTGCCAGCAGGCCGGGTTTTGCCTACGAGCAGTACTTC.

The rearrangement joins TRBV5-5 to TRBJ2-7; D is perhaps TRBD1 or TRBD2 (5 bases each). The CDR3 covers 14 residues. Germline CDR1 is SGHKS and CDR2 is YYEKEE (reference sequence). Trimming removed 1 base at V and 2 bases at J, with 10 bases between. This CDR3 is CASSLLGVPYEQYF. The CDR3, as DNA: TGTGCCAGCAGCTTGCTGGGGGTTCCCTACGAGCAGTACTTC.

As to this clone: The sample holds other DNA sequences that translate to the same CDR3. The DNA of the CDR3 is TGTGCCAGCTCACCCACTAGCGGTTACGAGCAGTACTTC. Residues: CASSPTSGYEQYF. J is TRBJ2-7 and V is TRBV18; 8 positions agree with TRBD2. The V and J ends lost 3 bases and 4 bases, in that order; junction bases with no gene match: 2. From germline, CDR1 is KGHSH and CDR2 LQKENI. The CDR3 consists of 13 residues.

The J gene is TRBJ1-5, the V gene TRBV7-2; D may be TRBD1 (5 bases). The germline gives CDR1 SGHTA, CDR2 FQGNSA. This CDR3 region has 14 residues. V was cut by 5 bases and J by 3 bases, with 11 bases left in between. CDR3 DNA: TGTGCCAGCAGCACCTCAGGGAACAATCAGCCCCAGCATTTT. It is translated as CASSTSGNNQPQHF. Based on the CDR3 plus reference TRBV7-2 and TRBJ1-5, the full variable domain is GAGVSQSPSNKVTEKGKDVELRCDPISGHTALYWYRQSLGQGLEFLIYFQGNSAPDKSGLPSDRFSAERTGGSVSTLTIQRTQQEDSAVYLCASSTSGNNQPQHFGDGTRLSIL.

The rearrangement uses TRBV2 and TRBJ1-4; a weak D match, TRBD1 (6 bases). Germline-derived CDR1 and CDR2 are SNHLY and FYNNEI. V shed 7 bases and J shed 7 bases, with 16 bases lying between them. The CDR3 is 14 amino acids. CDR3 nucleotides: TGTGCCAGCAAGTTGTCGGGGGCTCGTGAAAAACTGTTTTTT. This encodes CASKLSGAREKLFF.

This chain joins TRBV5-1 and TRBJ1-6; 8 bases line up with TRBD1. V lost 4 bases and J lost 6; bases outside the gene matches: 6. This CDR3 contains 15 residues. Germline V lookup: CDR1 SGHRS, CDR2 YFSETQ. The CDR3 sequence: CASSRDRFSNSPLHF. In nucleotides, the CDR3 is TGCGCCAGCAGCAGGGACAGGTTCAGTAATTCACCCCTCCACTTT.

Comment on this clone: This specimen includes other DNA sequences encoding the same CDR3. The chain has TRBV9 and TRBJ2-7, with D possibly matching TRBD2 (5 bases). There are 11 residues in the CDR3. Deletions cut 0 bases from V and 7 bases from J, with 5 bases between. The germline gives CDR1 SGDLS, CDR2 YYNGEE. The CDR3 sequence is CASSVGGEQYF. The CDR3 nucleotides read TGTGCCAGCAGCGTAGGCGGGGAGCAGTACTTC.

The V and J genes are TRBV2 and TRBJ2-2; 9 bases are a match to TRBD1. The junction had 12 bases not matched to a gene; V was cut back by 8 bases and J by 5 bases. Germline CDR1 and CDR2: SNHLY and FYNNEI. The CDR3 runs to 16 residues. The CDR3 bases are TGTGCCAGCTCGCGCCGGGGACAGGGTGGGACCGGGGAGCTGTTTTTT. This sequence encodes CASSRRGQGGTGELFF.

The chain employs TRBV30 and TRBJ1-3; tentatively, D is TRBD1 (5 bases). Germline CDR1 GTSNPN, CDR2 SVGIG (reference sequence). The CDR3 spans 15 residues. V lost 4 bases and J 0 bases, leaving 13 bases between the germline ends. In DNA form, the CDR3 reads TGTGCCTGGACTCCACTCGGGGGCTCTGGAAACACCATATATTTT. Its protein is CAWTPLGGSGNTIYF.

V usage is TRBV18 and J usage is TRBJ2-3; D remains ambiguous. The CDR3 sequence is 13 residues long. The V gene lost 0 bases and the J gene lost 12 bases, with 13 bases spanning the gap. Per germline, CDR1 KGHSH and CDR2 LQKENI. In DNA, the CDR3 is TGTGCCAGCTCACCACCGGAGCGAAATCTTCAGTATTTT. Encoded protein: CASSPPERNLQYF.